Described below is a single TCR beta chain sequence and its context. Its antigen is unknown. No base quality values were provided; no much bigger clone lies one nucleotide off. The entry originates in a study of cytomegalovirus exposure and HLA in healthy donors (dated by TCRdb to about 2017). General notes on the study: In an earlier analysis of 550 to 750 of the donors, about 260 Gb of sequence data and 95 million to 130 million unique TCR beta sequences from about 190 million T cells were reported. HLA typing covered class I and class II loci at four-digit resolution. A later analysis re-analyzed previously published TCR beta repertoires from 550 to 700 donors and added high-resolution HLA genotyping to study TCR occurrence patterns. The number of typed donors differed by locus: about 629-630 for A, B, C, DRB1 and DQB1; about 520 for DQA1; approximately 600 for DPA1; and about 450 for DPB1. All discovery cohort repertoires had been generated on a single sequencing platform. Roughly 5 DR-DQ haplotypes were handled as single units for association and clustering because linkage in the cohort was strong. The study profiled the T cell repertoires of under 700 subjects by immunosequencing and related them to cytomegalovirus serostatus. Donor age, sex, ethnicity and CMV serostatus were compiled alongside the repertoire data. The aim of the study was to test whether cataloging public T cell receptors could identify signatures of past pathogen exposure. Among about 400 genotyped donors of the cohort, an average of around 240,000 unique TCR beta nucleotide sequences was sequenced per donor, of which 15% to 20% were non-productive. Besides the first cohort of approximately 670 subjects, a separate validation cohort made up of over a hundred different subjects was used. Of the 300 to 500 genotyped donors, more than 75% were placed in the genetic ancestry cluster associated with self-reported Caucasian donors. About 330 gigabases of sequencing data and around 88 million unique TCR sequences made up an early release that covered approximately 620 HLA-typed donors. To decide whether each TCR beta V gene segment behaved as functional or pseudogenic, an earlier analysis of some 570 of the donors relied on high-throughput TCR beta sequencing. Genome-wide SNP genotypes for about three fifths of the roughly 670 donors were used in a later genetic analysis, which treated that subset as a discovery cohort. High-throughput TCR immunosequencing, statistical association of individual TCRs with disease status, and machine learning were combined to predict cytomegalovirus infection status. In the later analysis, no new phenotypic data were used to find candidate immune exposures; instead, reliance was placed on TCR beta sequences and their occurrence across donors. General conclusions and limits of the study: A further reported finding was that TCR beta sequences accurately predicted the HLA-A and HLA-B alleles for most subjects in the first cohort. Several of the top co-occurrence clusters appeared to be linked to parvovirus B19, influenza, CMV and Epstein-Barr virus, according to a later analysis. A group of highly shared sequence variants was considered likely to be a technical artifact of the sequencing pipeline. Compared with equally common non-associated chains, HLA-associated TCR beta chains in a later analysis were more clonally expanded and had lower generation probabilities. Only TCR beta chains were sequenced in this cohort, and the absence of alpha or paired-chain data limited detectable features. A later analysis found that TCR association rates varied across HLA loci, with DRB1 alleles showing the most associated TCRs and HLA-C alleles the fewest. In both the original and validation cohorts, the classifier was reported to diagnose cytomegalovirus status with high specificity and sensitivity. Some IMGT-functional V segments, including TRBV6-2 and TRBV6-3, could not be told apart with the 87-base-pair reads, so those segments were excluded. Roughly uniform sequencing depth across donors was assumed in presence/absence analyses, although this assumption may not hold. CMV serostatus was the only immune exposure information available for the cohort. Three of the identified cytomegalovirus-associated TCR beta chains were confirmed in vitro to be specific for cytomegalovirus antigens. Because HLA typing was missing for some donors at each locus, association tests included only the typed subset. A later analysis found that most CMV-associated TCR beta chains appeared HLA-restricted, with HLA associations seemingly driven largely by CMV exposure. It was suggested by the authors that the approach could potentially be generalized to other disease states and immunological phenotypes. A later genetic analysis associated a missense DCLRE1C variant with V-gene and J-gene trimming of TCR beta chains, and an independent cohort replicated the association. In a later analysis, some 18,000 TCR beta sequences were associated with specific HLA alleles at a false discovery rate of 0.05. Because counts were too low, some 16 rarely observed V segments, including chromosome 9 orphons, were excluded from the earlier analysis of 587 of the donors. Correlated functional status among segregating V segments might reflect linkage disequilibrium, but an unknown experimental factor could not be ruled out. A later genetic analysis reported fewer N-insertions in productive TCRs among donors in an Asian-associated ancestry cluster than the roughly 690-donor mean. In an earlier analysis of approximately 590 of the donors, most TCR beta V segments appeared in productive rearrangements about 87% or about 30% of the time, broadly matching IMGT annotations. Strong co-occurrence of HLA alleles, especially DR and DQ, made assigning TCR associations to individual alleles difficult. A total of 150 to 200 TCR beta chains were listed by the study as associated with cytomegalovirus. Most TCR sequences were observed very rarely across donors, whereas some public TCRs were present in many individuals.

According to the germline V gene, CDR1 reads SGHAT and CDR2 reads FQNNGV. Spanning cysteine to phenylalanine, the CDR3 consists of 15 amino acids. Only the CDR3 DNA is retained, 45 bases long and in frame from the first base. Trimming takes 5 bases off V and 2 bases off J; junction bases not matched to a gene: 3. Library creation used the immunoSEQ multiplex PCR assay. For the multiplex PCR, a mixture combining 60 forward primers for TCR Vbeta segments and 13 reverse primers for TCR Jbeta segments was used. Amplification of the CDR3 region of rearranged TCR beta genes was performed with a multiplex PCR assay on genomic DNA. Amplified TCR beta libraries were sequenced as 87-base-pair reads on the Illumina HiSeq System. Turning to the authors' computational methods: A later analysis tallied tens of millions of unique TCR beta chains across the 666 repertoires, and about 10 million of those chains were shared by two or more donors. Raw reads were error-corrected and collapsed into unique sequences by a nearest-neighbor algorithm in which closely related sequences were merged to remove PCR and sequencing errors. To assign V, D and J gene segments, CDR3 sequences were aligned to IMGT reference sequences. For a sequence to be retained, a match of at least six nucleotides was required to both a V gene segment and a J gene segment. Rearrangements were called productive when the CDR3 lacked stop codons and stayed in frame with V and J; all others were non-productive. CDR3 was defined by IMGT convention, running from the second conserved V-encoded cysteine to the conserved J-encoded phenylalanine. The earlier analysis of some 600 of the donors excluded sequences that lacked an unambiguous match to a single V gene segment. An earlier analysis of over 450 of the donors classified V segments as functional when productive rearrangements were above 56.7% and as segregating when the standard deviation between donors was above 5%. A statistical classification framework was built to diagnose cytomegalovirus status from the catalog of TCR beta chain sequences. A later analysis assigned V and J genes by comparing TCR nucleotide sequences with IMGT/GENE-DB human TR gene sequences. Using the TCRdist pipeline, a later analysis assigned CDR3 sequences along with most-parsimonious VDJ recombination scenarios. In a later analysis, every TCR beta chain was defined by the combination of its CDR3 amino acid sequence and its V-gene family, and reads without a unique V-gene family were dropped. As a way to deal with suspected cross-contamination and a sequencing artifact, a later analysis dropped hundreds of nucleotide sequences that were highly shared and had low generation probability. In a later analysis, a clonal expansion index was calculated for each public chain from normalized within-repertoire ranks of inferred template counts. In a later analysis, generation probabilities were computed using a VDJ recombination model fitted to out-of-frame rearrangements, and the results were checked against IGoR. Hypergeometric tests were used in a later analysis to score TCR-TCR, TCR-HLA and TCR-CMV co-occurrence, with a repertoire-size bias correction applied to the TCR pairs. False discovery rates were estimated in a later analysis by permuting HLA or CMV assignments 20 times. In a later analysis, co-occurring TCRs were grouped using DBSCAN, and TCRdist sequence similarity was added for clustering within HLA-allele-positive subsets. For co-occurrence clustering, repertoires with fewer than 30,000 or more than 120,000 public chains were excluded, along with five or six repertoires with anomalous nucleotide sharing. Sourced from immuneACCESS, this table was stored by TCRdb with only in-frame sequences that have V and J called. A share of the clones is absent; for the studies checked, an unresolved V gene accounts for under half, and the remainder has no known explanation. Clone size and the V and J calls come from that table; the DNA yielded D and trimming. The sample has some 150,000 clones on record, just under 90% of them singletons. Together, the top ten hold more than 4% of the sample.

The cohort was made up of 650 to 700 healthy bone marrow donors. Cohort members were all nominally healthy when sampled, although unrecorded immune exposures were likely present. The donor was CMV seronegative and was included in the group of 352 seronegative cohort members. Every donor gave a peripheral blood sample, and the peripheral blood mononuclear cells from that sample were used for TCR beta sequencing. The Qiagen DNeasy Blood Extraction Kit was used to extract genomic DNA from the blood cell samples. Rearrangement joined TRBV11-2 to TRBJ2-7, with 13 central nucleotides matching TRBD2. Sample: PBMCs. This clonotype originated in a woman in her twenties or thirties in good health and CMV-seronegative. The CDR3 loop reads CASSPTSGGTYEQYF. Read as DNA, the sequence is TGTGCCAGCAGCCCGACTAGCGGGGGGACCTACGAGCAGTACTTC.